Listed below are T cell receptor beta chains from one sample, sequenced in a study of OX40 agonist ivuxolimab in advanced cancers. Repertoires were generated with immunoSEQ multiplex PCR, while TCRdb's copy carries only in-frame clones and drops some. The sample has roughly 61,000 clones, approximately 88% seen once; the top ten hold roughly 0.77%. Sequenced here: CD4+ or CD8+ T cells sorted from blood, sampled in a trial of the OX40 agonist ivuxolimab. These receptors all come from an adult with an advanced solid tumor such as melanoma, head and neck, liver or kidney cancer. CDR3s include the opening cysteine and the closing phenylalanine or tryptophan. D genes are given only for firm matches. Expanded clones are given a class, and other clones once, few, many or no size at all.

clone size	D gene	V gene	J gene	CDR3 protein	CDR3 DNA
NA	NA	TRBV7-9	TRBJ2-3	CASSLALGTDTQYF	TGTGCCAGCAGCTTAGCGCTTGGCACAGATACGCAGTATTTT
NA	TRBD2	TRBV11-2	TRBJ2-1	CASSLELPGLPNNEQFF	TGTGCCAGCAGCTTAGAACTCCCGGGACTACCTAACAATGAGCAGTTCTTC
once	TRBD1	TRBV7-9	TRBJ1-4	CASSLAYRGQSFREKLFF	TGTGCCAGCAGCTTAGCCTACAGGGGGCAGTCGTTTAGGGAAAAACTGTTTTTT
few	NA	TRBV5-6	TRBJ1-2	CASSLDRDHGYTF	TGTGCCAGCAGCTTGGACAGAGATCATGGCTACACCTTC
NA	NA	TRBV7-9	TRBJ1-4	CASSLLGGKLFF	TGTGCCAGCAGCTTATTGGGTGGAAAACTGTTTTTT
few	NA	TRBV2	TRBJ1-5	CASSRTAGNQPQHF	TGTGCCAGCAGTCGCACCGCGGGCAATCAGCCCCAGCATTTT
NA	TRBD1	TRBV6-6	TRBJ2-3	CASSTTGSGTDTQYF	TGTGCCAGCAGCACGACAGGGTCGGGCACAGATACGCAGTATTTT
NA	NA	TRBV13	TRBJ1-2	CASSTRQDGYTF	TGTGCCAGCAGCACCCGACAGGATGGCTACACCTTC
NA	NA	TRBV6-1	TRBJ1-2	CASSEGAVGIYGYTF	TGTGCCAGCAGTGAAGGGGCAGTAGGGATCTATGGCTACACCTTC
NA	NA	TRBV2	TRBJ2-7	CASSGDTGVQYF	TGTGCCAGCAGTGGGGACACGGGTGTGCAGTACTTC
NA	TRBD1	TRBV28	TRBJ2-7	CASSISGTAYEQYF	TGTGCCAGCAGTATCTCCGGGACAGCCTACGAGCAGTACTTC
NA	TRBD1	TRBV28	TRBJ2-5	CASSPRGLQETQYF	TGTGCCAGCAGTCCCAGGGGGCTGCAAGAGACCCAGTACTTC
few	NA	TRBV15	TRBJ1-5	CATSTPRGGGQPQHF	TGTGCCACCAGCACCCCCCGGGGAGGGGGTCAGCCCCAGCATTTT
few	NA	TRBV5-8	TRBJ2-1	CASSLAGDFYNEQFF	TGTGCCAGCAGCTTGGCCGGAGACTTCTACAATGAGCAGTTCTTC
NA	NA	TRBV7-2	TRBJ2-1	CASSPRADKGEQFF	TGTGCCAGCAGCCCCCGTGCGGACAAGGGTGAGCAGTTCTTC
NA	NA	TRBV5-1	TRBJ2-4	CASSLTQGSNIQYF	TGCGCCAGCAGCTTGACCCAGGGGTCCAACATTCAGTACTTC
NA	TRBD2	TRBV4-1	TRBJ2-1	CASSPTSGSHLNNEQFF	TGCGCCAGCAGCCCGACTAGCGGGAGTCATCTGAACAATGAGCAGTTCTTC
NA	NA	TRBV28	TRBJ2-7	CASRKTGGDYEQYF	TGTGCCAGCAGGAAGACAGGCGGAGACTACGAGCAGTACTTC
few	NA	TRBV2	TRBJ1-3	CASRRAGISGNTIYF	TGTGCCAGCAGGCGGGCAGGCATCTCTGGAAACACCATATATTTT
NA	NA	TRBV9	TRBJ2-3	CASSVEGDTQYF	TGTGCCAGCAGCGTAGAAGGAGATACGCAGTATTTT
NA	NA	TRBV18	TRBJ2-5	CASSPPGMETQYF	TGTGCCAGCTCACCACCAGGGATGGAGACCCAGTACTTC
NA	TRBD2	TRBV2	TRBJ2-7	CASRIAGGTNEQYF	TGTGCCAGCAGAATAGCGGGGGGGACAAACGAGCAGTACTTC
NA	NA	TRBV7-9	TRBJ1-6	CASSPPGAGTSPLHF	TGTGCCAGCAGCCCCCCTGGGGCAGGGACTTCACCCCTCCACTTT
NA	TRBD1	TRBV29-1	TRBJ1-5	CSVAGQGLNQPQHF	TGCAGCGTCGCTGGACAGGGCCTCAATCAGCCCCAGCATTTT
NA	TRBD2	TRBV28	TRBJ2-1	CASSFSGGSYNEQFF	TGTGCCAGCAGTTTTAGCGGGGGGTCCTACAATGAGCAGTTCTTC
NA	NA	TRBV7-9	TRBJ2-5	CASSPVGGRGETQYF	TGTGCCAGCAGCCCCGTGGGGGGCAGAGGGGAGACCCAGTACTTC
NA	NA	TRBV6-5	TRBJ1-5	CASSFEGNQPQHF	TGTGCCAGCAGTTTCGAGGGGAATCAGCCCCAGCATTTT
once	NA	TRBV5-6	TRBJ2-7	CASSQRDYEQYF	TGTGCCAGCAGCCAACGGGACTACGAGCAGTACTTC
few	NA	TRBV30	TRBJ1-2	CAWGRYGYTF	TGTGCCTGGGGACGCTATGGCTACACCTTC
once	NA	TRBV10-3	TRBJ1-3	CAISESRAANTIYF	TGTGCCATCAGTGAGTCTAGGGCAGCAAACACCATATATTTT
NA	NA	TRBV5-1	TRBJ2-6	CASSLGYGAGANVLTF	TGCGCCAGCAGCTTGGGGTATGGGGCTGGGGCCAACGTCCTGACTTTC
NA	NA	TRBV6-5	TRBJ2-2	CASSYSQTTGELFF	TGTGCCAGCAGTTACTCGCAGACCACCGGGGAGCTGTTTTTT
NA	NA	TRBV5-1	TRBJ1-5	CASSFGGDNQPQHF	TGCGCCAGCAGCTTCGGAGGGGACAATCAGCCCCAGCATTTT
NA	NA	TRBV9	TRBJ2-3	CASSPYGVTDTQYF	TGTGCCAGCAGCCCGTATGGGGTCACAGATACGCAGTATTTT
NA	TRBD2	TRBV7-9	TRBJ2-5	CASSSGTSGRIAETQYF	TGTGCCAGCAGCTCCGGGACTAGCGGGAGAATAGCGGAGACCCAGTACTTC
NA	NA	TRBV28	TRBJ1-5	CASTLSGARQPQHF	TGTGCCAGCACCCTATCCGGGGCCCGGCAGCCCCAGCATTTT
NA	NA	TRBV5-1	TRBJ1-2	CASSLFSGVDGYTF	TGCGCCAGCAGCCTATTCTCGGGGGTGGATGGCTACACCTTC
NA	TRBD2	TRBV5-1	TRBJ2-1	CASSLELSGGYNEQFF	TGCGCCAGCAGCTTGGAGCTTAGCGGGGGGTACAATGAGCAGTTCTTC
NA	NA	TRBV7-9	TRBJ2-5	CASSFQETQYF	TGTGCCAGCAGCTTCCAAGAGACCCAGTACTTC
once	NA	TRBV10-3	TRBJ1-1	CAISESAEVAEAFF	TGTGCCATCAGTGAGTCAGCAGAGGTGGCTGAAGCTTTCTTT
NA	NA	TRBV11-2	TRBJ1-1	CASSLGSRTEAFF	TGTGCCAGCAGCTTAGGATCCCGCACTGAAGCTTTCTTT
NA	NA	TRBV18	TRBJ2-7	CASSLSRESYEQYF	TGTGCCAGCTCACTATCACGGGAATCTTACGAGCAGTACTTC
NA	TRBD1	TRBV5-8	TRBJ1-1	CASSLGKTGWSEAFF	TGTGCCAGCAGCTTGGGAAAGACAGGGTGGAGTGAAGCTTTCTTT
NA	NA	TRBV19	TRBJ2-5	CASSGTHQETQYF	TGTGCCAGTAGTGGGACACATCAAGAGACCCAGTACTTC
NA	TRBD1	TRBV19	TRBJ1-5	CASHQGTAKNQPQHF	TGTGCCAGTCACCAAGGGACAGCAAAGAATCAGCCCCAGCATTTT
NA	NA	TRBV10-3	TRBJ1-2	CAISEDINYGYTF	TGTGCCATCAGTGAGGACATTAACTATGGCTACACCTTC
NA	TRBD2	TRBV27	TRBJ2-7	CASSLFSGDPYEQYF	TGTGCCAGCAGTTTATTTAGCGGGGACCCCTACGAGCAGTACTTC
NA	NA	TRBV10-1	TRBJ2-1	CASSSGSYNEQFF	TGCGCCAGCAGCTCAGGCTCCTACAATGAGCAGTTCTTC
NA	TRBD1	TRBV5-8	TRBJ2-7	CASRKTGDGQYF	TGTGCCAGCAGAAAAACAGGGGATGGGCAGTACTTC
NA	TRBD2	TRBV5-6	TRBJ2-3	CASSFLGGANTDTQYF	TGTGCCAGCAGCTTCCTCGGGGGGGCTAACACAGATACGCAGTATTTT
NA	NA	TRBV10-3	TRBJ1-2	CAISESGASTYGYTF	TGTGCCATCAGTGAGTCGGGGGCCTCTACCTATGGCTACACCTTC